The next 13 T cell receptor beta chains were all read from a single sample in a study of T cell repertoires and HLA-DP antigens. No antigen has been identified for these receptors. Profiled with immunoSEQ multiplex PCR; TCRdb holds only in-frame clones, not every one. The sample records roughly 70,000 clones, about four fifths being singletons. The sample taken for sequencing was CD4+ T cells from PBMCs. The receptors originated from a man aged 60 to 75 in good health and CMV-seronegative.

This clone was seen a handful of times. The V call is TRBV6-5, the J call TRBJ1-3; D uncertain. The V gene lost 8 bases and the J gene lost 7 bases, with 15 bases spanning the gap. Germline V gene sequence: CDR1 MNHEY, CDR2 SVGAGI. This CDR3 region has 13 residues. The CDR3 coding sequence is TGTGCCAGCTGGCGGGCAGAGTGGAACACCATATATTTT. Translation: CASWRAEWNTIYF.

V is TRBV18 and J is TRBJ2-3, with D hard to call. This CDR3 has 14 amino acids. Looked up from germline, CDR1 is KGHSH and CDR2 is LQKENI. V gave up 2 bases and J gave up 1 base, with 7 bases separating them. The CDR3 spells CASSPVLGTDTQYF. The CDR3 region has the DNA TGTGCCAGCTCACCAGTGTTGGGCACAGATACGCAGTATTTT.

This chain uses TRBV30 with TRBJ1-4; tentatively, D is TRBD1 (6 bases). Germline V gene lookup returns CDR1 GTSNPN and CDR2 SVGIG (reference sequence). V was pared by 2 bases and J by 8 bases, with 9 bases between. The CDR3 spans 12 residues. CDR3 nucleotides: TGTGCCTGGAGTAAAGGACAGGAAAAACTGTTTTTT. This codes for CAWSKGQEKLFF.

This rearrangement joins TRBV25-1 to TRBJ2-6; the D is unclear. This CDR3 has 12 residues. Trimming cost V 5 bases and J 2 bases, with 1 base left between them. Germline V CDR1 and CDR2: MGHDK, SYGVNS. As DNA, the CDR3 is TGTGCCAGCAGTACTGGGGCCAACGTCCTGACTTTC. Its translation: CASSTGANVLTF.

The chain recombines TRBV6-1 with TRBJ1-4; TRBD1 aligns across 7 bases. The germline V gene encodes CDR1 MNHNS and CDR2 SASEGT. V trimming: 2 bases; J trimming: 6 bases; junction bases outside the gene matches: 9. The CDR3 spans 16 residues. Here the CDR3 DNA reads TGTGCCAGCAGTGAACAGTCGGGCAGGGGGGATGAAAAACTGTTTTTT. Translating gives CASSEQSGRGDEKLFF.

The genes are TRBV6-5 and TRBJ1-2, with D perhaps matching TRBD1 (6 bases). Germline CDR1 MNHEY, CDR2 SVGAGI. Trimming pared 0 bases from V and 3 bases from J, leaving 11 bases between. The CDR3 has 15 amino acids. The CDR3 bases are TGTGCCAGCAGTTACTCGAGGGGGATTGACTATGGCTACACCTTC. It codes for CASSYSRGIDYGYTF.

The chain carries TRBV7-9 and TRBJ1-1; possible D gene TRBD1, 6 bases. The ends were cut back, 5 bases at V and 0 bases at J, with 13 bases in the middle. Germline CDR1 is SEHNR and CDR2 is FQNEAQ (reference sequence). CDR3 size: 15 residues. In nucleotides, the CDR3 is TGTGCCAGCAGCCGTTCCAGGGGAATGAACACTGAAGCTTTCTTT. Translated: CASSRSRGMNTEAFF.

CDR3 DNA sequence: TGTGCCAGCAGTGAAGAGGGGGGTCATGGCTACACCTTC. Amino acid sequence: CASSEEGGHGYTF. This chain links TRBV2 with TRBJ1-2, with a tentative D call TRBD1 (6 bases). The V and J ends lost 1 base and 6 bases respectively, with 9 bases between them. The CDR3 runs to 13 residues. Germline V lookup: CDR1 SNHLY, CDR2 FYNNEI.

This clone has at least ten counts. The chain is built from TRBV6-1 and TRBJ1-1, with 7 bases identical to TRBD1. V shed 6 bases, J shed 0 bases, and the junction held 7 bases outside the gene matches. The length of the CDR3 is 15 residues. From germline, CDR1 is MNHNS and CDR2 SASEGT. CDR3 sequence (DNA): TGTGCCAGCAGCCGATCAGGGGGATTGAACACTGAAGCTTTCTTT. Amino acids: CASSRSGGLNTEAFF.

The chain has TRBV14 and TRBJ2-1, with a tentative D call TRBD1 (6 bases). With 1 base removed from V and 9 bases from J, the gap between germline ends came to 10 bases. CDR1 is SGHDN and CDR2 is FVKESK in the germline V gene. The CDR3 totals 13 residues. The CDR3 loop is CASSQARQVEQFF. The CDR3 DNA is TGTGCCAGCAGCCAAGCCCGACAGGTTGAGCAGTTCTTC.

The chain couples TRBV27 to TRBJ1-1; no clear D. Trimming stripped 4 bases from V and 3 bases from J, with 6 bases between. CDR1 is MNHEY, CDR2 SMNVEV, per germline (reference sequence). The CDR3 totals 12 residues. CDR3 loop: CASSSPHTEAFF. In DNA, the CDR3 is TGTGCCAGCAGTTCCCCCCACACTGAAGCTTTCTTT.

This chain uses TRBV6-1 with TRBJ2-7; 11 bases align to TRBD2. The CDR3 sequence is 17 residues long. The germline V gene has CDR1 MNHNS and CDR2 SASEGT. Trimming removed 3 bases from V and 4 bases from J; junction bases left unmatched: 11. The CDR3 loop reads CASSDAGGTSGLYEQYV. The DNA for the CDR3 is TGTGCCAGCAGTGACGCGGGAGGGACTAGCGGACTTTACGAGCAGTACGTC.

The chain carries TRBV7-2 and TRBJ2-1; a weak D match, TRBD2 (6 bases). The CDR3 spans 15 residues. Trimming shortened V by 6 bases and J by 3 bases, and 15 bases separated the two germline ends. CDR1 and CDR2 from the germline V gene are SGHTA and FQGNSA. CDR3 loop: CASRIVADVYNEQFF. The CDR3, as DNA: TGTGCCAGCAGGATAGTAGCGGATGTCTACAATGAGCAGTTCTTC. The full variable domain, in which reference TRBV7-2 and TRBJ2-1 provide the parts outside the CDR3, is GAGVSQSPSNKVTEKGKDVELRCDPISGHTALYWYRQSLGQGLEFLIYFQGNSAPDKSGLPSDRFSAERTGGSVSTLTIQRTQQEDSAVYLCASRIVADVYNEQFFGPGTRLTVL.